The clone carrying this T cell receptor beta chain was seen once. TCRdb re-called the 5' RACE reads with MiXCR, one entry per CDR3 protein. The sample shows a few hundred thousand distinct CDR3 sequences, roughly a fifth of them seen only once. Trimming pared 3 bases from V and 8 bases from J, leaving 10 bases between. This CDR3 contains 12 residues. Looked up from germline, CDR1 is SGHDN and CDR2 is FVKESK. This sample stems from a study of T-cell memory formation after mild COVID-19. Sequencing input: PBMCs or a T cell subset sorted from them (not recorded which). The V call is TRBV14, the J call TRBJ1-1; D is uncertain. This sequence originates from a man between 18 and 29 years old who had mild COVID-19 (a few samples of this study predate the infection). Cell type and time point are not known. This chain's CDR3 is CASSQVRREAFF. As DNA, the CDR3 is TGTGCCAGCAGCCAGGTGAGGAGAGAAGCTTTCTTT.